The rows below give T cell receptor beta chains drawn from one sample of a study of T-cell memory formation after mild COVID-19. TCRdb used MiXCR to reprocess the 5' RACE reads, holding one entry per CDR3 protein. The sample includes some 440,000 distinct CDR3 sequences, 25% of them seen just once. The sequenced sample was PBMCs or a T cell subset sorted from them (not recorded which). The receptors shown here come from an adult woman who had mild COVID-19 (a few samples of this study predate the infection). Cell type and time point are not known. CDR3s include the opening cysteine and the closing phenylalanine or tryptophan. The order of the fields is D gene, V gene, clone size, J gene, CDR3 protein, CDR3 DNA. D genes are given only for firm matches. Not all rows give a size; the values are once, few, many and, for expanded clones, a class.

d_gene: .
v_gene: TRBV11-2
abundance: .
j_gene: TRBJ2-7
CDR3aa: CASSLPATNPYEQYF
CDR3nt: TGTGCCAGCAGCTTGCCCGCGACAAACCCCTACGAGCAGTACTTC

d_gene: .
v_gene: TRBV20-1
abundance: .
j_gene: TRBJ1-2
CDR3aa: CSAIQGAQNYGYTF
CDR3nt: TGCAGTGCTATACAGGGCGCCCAAAACTATGGCTACACCTTC

d_gene: .
v_gene: TRBV7-8
abundance: few
j_gene: TRBJ2-7
CDR3aa: CASSLSRAVYEQYF
CDR3nt: TGTGCCAGCAGCTTAAGCAGGGCGGTCTACGAGCAGTACTTC

d_gene: .
v_gene: TRBV5-1
abundance: .
j_gene: TRBJ1-4
CDR3aa: CASSEEGFSLIF
CDR3nt: TGCGCCAGCAGCGAGGAGGGGTTTTCCCTTATTTTT

d_gene: TRBD1
v_gene: TRBV5-1
abundance: .
j_gene: TRBJ2-7
CDR3aa: CASSLGDRGSYEQYF
CDR3nt: TGCGCCAGCAGCTTGGGGGACAGGGGATCCTACGAGCAGTACTTC

d_gene: .
v_gene: TRBV11-2
abundance: few
j_gene: TRBJ2-5
CDR3aa: CASSTGHGQETQYF
CDR3nt: TGTGCCAGCAGCACGGGACACGGCCAAGAGACCCAGTACTTC

d_gene: TRBD1
v_gene: TRBV28
abundance: .
j_gene: TRBJ2-4
CDR3aa: CASSRDRGAKNIQYF
CDR3nt: TGTGCCAGCAGCCGCGACAGGGGTGCCAAAAACATTCAGTACTTC

d_gene: TRBD1
v_gene: TRBV4-1
abundance: .
j_gene: TRBJ1-2
CDR3aa: CASSQDGDRGYGYTF
CDR3nt: TGCGCCAGCAGCCAAGATGGAGACAGGGGCTATGGCTACACCTTC

d_gene: .
v_gene: TRBV6-5
abundance: .
j_gene: TRBJ1-5
CDR3aa: CASSYRGSNQPQHF
CDR3nt: TGTGCCAGCAGTTACAGGGGTAGCAATCAGCCCCAGCATTTT

d_gene: .
v_gene: TRBV13
abundance: .
j_gene: TRBJ1-1
CDR3aa: CASSSLSMGVLRGAFF
CDR3nt: TGTGCCAGCAGCTCCCTCTCTATGGGGGTCCTGAGGGGAGCTTTCTTT

d_gene: .
v_gene: TRBV29-1
abundance: .
j_gene: TRBJ2-7
CDR3aa: CSVRGGSEHYEQYF
CDR3nt: TGCAGCGTCAGAGGGGGTAGCGAACACTACGAGCAGTACTTC

d_gene: .
v_gene: TRBV14
abundance: .
j_gene: TRBJ2-1
CDR3aa: CASSQFSVEVEQFF
CDR3nt: TGTGCCAGCAGCCAATTCAGCGTTGAGGTTGAGCAGTTCTTC

d_gene: .
v_gene: TRBV7-6
abundance: .
j_gene: TRBJ2-1
CDR3aa: CASSLAVAGGVGEQFF
CDR3nt: TGTGCCAGCAGCTTAGCAGTCGCAGGTGGGGTGGGTGAGCAGTTCTTC

d_gene: .
v_gene: TRBV24-1
abundance: once
j_gene: TRBJ1-2
CDR3aa: CATSGGLYYGYTF
CDR3nt: TGTGCCACCAGTGGAGGGCTGTACTATGGCTACACCTTC

d_gene: .
v_gene: TRBV10-3
abundance: few
j_gene: TRBJ2-7
CDR3aa: CAISDGLASSYEQYF
CDR3nt: TGTGCCATCAGTGACGGTCTGGCCTCCTCCTACGAGCAGTACTTC

d_gene: .
v_gene: TRBV6-5
abundance: .
j_gene: TRBJ2-4
CDR3aa: CASSYQGGAIQYF
CDR3nt: TGTGCCAGCAGTTATCAGGGGGGGGCCATTCAGTACTTC

d_gene: TRBD1
v_gene: TRBV5-1
abundance: .
j_gene: TRBJ2-3
CDR3aa: CASSSRQGSRYF
CDR3nt: TGCGCCAGCAGCTCCCGACAGGGGTCCAGGTATTTT

d_gene: TRBD1
v_gene: TRBV6-6
abundance: few
j_gene: TRBJ2-7
CDR3aa: CASSLQTGTATYEQYF
CDR3nt: TGTGCCAGCAGCCTACAAACCGGGACAGCAACCTACGAGCAGTACTTC

d_gene: .
v_gene: TRBV30
abundance: few
j_gene: TRBJ2-7
CDR3aa: CAWRRGHEQYF
CDR3nt: TGTGCCTGGAGACGGGGCCACGAGCAGTACTTC

d_gene: .
v_gene: TRBV24-1
abundance: .
j_gene: TRBJ2-3
CDR3aa: CATSDSRGSDTQYF
CDR3nt: TGTGCCACCAGTGACTCCCGGGGTAGTGATACGCAGTATTTT

d_gene: .
v_gene: TRBV2
abundance: many
j_gene: TRBJ1-1
CDR3aa: CASSVGMNTEAFF
CDR3nt: TGTGCCAGCAGTGTCGGAATGAACACTGAAGCTTTCTTT

d_gene: TRBD2
v_gene: TRBV12-3/TRBV12-4
abundance: few
j_gene: TRBJ2-2
CDR3aa: CASSLEFGTSGGAIGELFF
CDR3nt: TGTGCCAGCAGTTTAGAATTCGGGACTAGCGGGGGGGCAATCGGGGAGCTGTTTTTT

d_gene: .
v_gene: TRBV5-1
abundance: .
j_gene: TRBJ2-7
CDR3aa: CASSLGEIYEQYF
CDR3nt: TGCGCCAGCAGCTTGGGAGAAATCTACGAGCAGTACTTC

d_gene: .
v_gene: TRBV29-1
abundance: .
j_gene: TRBJ2-7
CDR3aa: CSVVMSQGRHEQYF
CDR3nt: TGCAGCGTTGTGATGAGCCAGGGGAGACACGAGCAGTACTTC

d_gene: .
v_gene: TRBV20-1
abundance: .
j_gene: TRBJ1-2
CDR3aa: CSAAIEINYGYTF
CDR3nt: TGCAGTGCCGCCATAGAGATTAACTATGGCTACACCTTC

d_gene: .
v_gene: TRBV13
abundance: .
j_gene: TRBJ2-7
CDR3aa: CASNWQGSHEQYF
CDR3nt: TGTGCCAGCAATTGGCAGGGGTCCCACGAGCAGTACTTC

d_gene: TRBD1
v_gene: TRBV25-1
abundance: .
j_gene: TRBJ2-7
CDR3aa: CASAPPTGLYEQYF
CDR3nt: TGTGCCAGCGCCCCTCCGACAGGGCTGTACGAGCAGTACTTC

d_gene: .
v_gene: TRBV3-1
abundance: .
j_gene: TRBJ1-1
CDR3aa: CASSHGQKNTEAFF
CDR3nt: TGTGCCAGCAGCCATGGACAGAAGAACACTGAAGCTTTCTTT

d_gene: TRBD1
v_gene: TRBV5-1
abundance: .
j_gene: TRBJ1-1
CDR3aa: CASSTDRGTTEAFF
CDR3nt: TGCGCCAGCAGCACAGACAGGGGGACCACTGAAGCTTTCTTT

d_gene: TRBD1
v_gene: TRBV19
abundance: .
j_gene: TRBJ1-1
CDR3aa: CASSQGAVAEAFF
CDR3nt: TGTGCCAGTAGTCAGGGGGCCGTCGCTGAAGCTTTCTTT